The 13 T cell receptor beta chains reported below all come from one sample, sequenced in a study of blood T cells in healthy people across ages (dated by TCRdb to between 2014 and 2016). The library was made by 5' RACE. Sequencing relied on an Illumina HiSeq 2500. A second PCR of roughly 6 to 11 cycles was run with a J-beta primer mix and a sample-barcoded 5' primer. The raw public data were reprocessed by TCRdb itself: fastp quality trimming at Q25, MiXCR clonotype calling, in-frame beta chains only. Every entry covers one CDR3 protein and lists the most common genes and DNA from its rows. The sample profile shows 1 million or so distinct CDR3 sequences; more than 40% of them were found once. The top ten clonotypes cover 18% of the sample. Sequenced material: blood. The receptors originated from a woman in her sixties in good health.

The CDR3 loop reads CASSLRGQGFDEQFF. In DNA form, the CDR3 reads TGTGCCAGCAGCTTAAGGGGACAGGGGTTTGATGAGCAGTTCTTC. This sequence joins TRBV7-9 and TRBJ2-1, with TRBD1 matching over 10 bases. The CDR3 length is 15 residues. J was trimmed by 8 bases and V by 2 bases; bases with no gene match: 6. CDR1 and CDR2 from the germline V gene are SEHNR and FQNEAQ (reference sequence). The variable domain in full, with the rest retrieved from reference TRBV7-9 and TRBJ2-1, is DTGVSQNPRHKITKRGQNVTFRCDPISEHNRLYWYRQTLGQGPEFLTYFQNEAQLEKSRLLSDRFSAERPKGSFSTLEIQRTEQGDSAMYLCASSLRGQGFDEQFFGPGTRLTVL.

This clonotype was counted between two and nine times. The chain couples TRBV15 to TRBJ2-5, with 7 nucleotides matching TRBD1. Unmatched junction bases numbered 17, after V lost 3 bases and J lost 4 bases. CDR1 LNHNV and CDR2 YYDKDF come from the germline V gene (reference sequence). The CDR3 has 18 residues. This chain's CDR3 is CATSSAFGQAGHSETQYF. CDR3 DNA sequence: TGTGCCACCAGCAGCGCCTTCGGACAGGCGGGTCACTCAGAGACCCAGTACTTC.

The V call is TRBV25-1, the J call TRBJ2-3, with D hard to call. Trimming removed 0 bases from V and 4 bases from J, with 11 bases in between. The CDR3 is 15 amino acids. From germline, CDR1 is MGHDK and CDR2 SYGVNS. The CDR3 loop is CASSEYGVLADTQYF. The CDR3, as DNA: TGTGCCAGCAGTGAATATGGCGTTTTGGCAGATACGCAGTATTTT.

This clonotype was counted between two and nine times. CDR3 amino acids: CASSLAQGPNQPQHF. The CDR3 DNA is TGTGCCAGCAGCTTGGCCCAGGGACCCAATCAGCCCCAGCATTTT. The chain links TRBV5-6 to TRBJ1-5; tentative D call: TRBD1 (5 bases). The CDR3 spans 15 residues. Germline assignment: CDR1 SGHDT and CDR2 YYEEEE. Between the trimmed V and J ends, which lost 0 bases and 3 bases, there was a span of 10 bases.

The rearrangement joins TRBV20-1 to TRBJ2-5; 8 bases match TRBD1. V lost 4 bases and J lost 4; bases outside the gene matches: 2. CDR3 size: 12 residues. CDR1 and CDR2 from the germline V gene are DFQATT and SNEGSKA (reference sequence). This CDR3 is CSANRGSETQYF. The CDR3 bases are TGCAGTGCTAACAGGGGGTCAGAGACCCAGTACTTC.

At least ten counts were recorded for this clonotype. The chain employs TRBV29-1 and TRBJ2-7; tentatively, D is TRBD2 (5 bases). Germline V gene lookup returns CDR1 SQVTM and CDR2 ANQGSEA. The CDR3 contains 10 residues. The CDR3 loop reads CSVTAGDEYF. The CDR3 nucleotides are TGCAGTGTAACGGCGGGCGACGAGTACTTC.

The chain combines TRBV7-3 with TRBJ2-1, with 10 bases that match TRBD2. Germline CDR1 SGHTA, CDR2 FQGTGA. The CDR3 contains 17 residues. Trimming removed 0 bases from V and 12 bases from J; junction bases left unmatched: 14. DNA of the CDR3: TGTGCCAGCAGCTTAACGGAGGGACAGGTAGCTAGCGGGAGGCAGTTCTTC. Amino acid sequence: CASSLTEGQVASGRQFF.

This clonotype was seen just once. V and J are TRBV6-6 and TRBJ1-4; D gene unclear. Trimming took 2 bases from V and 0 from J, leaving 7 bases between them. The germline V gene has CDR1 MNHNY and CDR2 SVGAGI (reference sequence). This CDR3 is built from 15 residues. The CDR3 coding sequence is TGTGCCAGCAGTTACGTTGGGGCAACTAATGAAAAACTGTTTTTT. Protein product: CASSYVGATNEKLFF.

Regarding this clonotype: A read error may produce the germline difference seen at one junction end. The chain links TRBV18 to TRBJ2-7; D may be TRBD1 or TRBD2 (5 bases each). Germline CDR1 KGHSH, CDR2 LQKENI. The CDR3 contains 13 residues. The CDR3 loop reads CAGSGTQTYEQYF. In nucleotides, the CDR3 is TGTGCCGGCTCCGGGACCCAGACCTACGAGCAGTACTTC.

CDR3 in amino acids: CASIQGGSGNTIYF. CDR3 in DNA: TGTGCCAGCATCCAGGGAGGGTCTGGAAACACCATATATTTT. V usage is TRBV6-1 and J usage is TRBJ1-3; weak D call: TRBD1 (5 bases). The germline CDR1 and CDR2 sequences are MNHNS and SASEGT. The V end was cut by 7 bases, the J end by 1 base, with 11 bases between. The CDR3 runs 14 residues.

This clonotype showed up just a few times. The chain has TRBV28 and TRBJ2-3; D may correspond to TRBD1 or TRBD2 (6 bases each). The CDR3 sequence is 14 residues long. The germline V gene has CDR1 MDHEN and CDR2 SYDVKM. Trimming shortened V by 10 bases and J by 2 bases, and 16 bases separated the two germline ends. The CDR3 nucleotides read TGTGCCACTCAGCCCCGGGGGCCCACAGATACGCAGTATTTT. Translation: CATQPRGPTDTQYF.

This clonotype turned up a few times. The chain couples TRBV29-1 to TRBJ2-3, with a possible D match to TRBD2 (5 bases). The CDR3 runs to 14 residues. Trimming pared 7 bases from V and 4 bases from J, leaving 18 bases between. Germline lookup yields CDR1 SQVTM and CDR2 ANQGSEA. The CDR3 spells CSAPVGGGADTQYF. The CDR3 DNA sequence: TGCAGCGCCCCGGTGGGCGGAGGCGCAGATACGCAGTATTTT.

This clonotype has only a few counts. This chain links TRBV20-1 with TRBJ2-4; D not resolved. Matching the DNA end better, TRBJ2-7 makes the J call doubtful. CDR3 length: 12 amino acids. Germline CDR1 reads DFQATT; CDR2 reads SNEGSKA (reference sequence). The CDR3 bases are TGCAGTGCTATAACCAGACCCTACGAGCAGTACTTC. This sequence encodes CSAITRPYEQYF.